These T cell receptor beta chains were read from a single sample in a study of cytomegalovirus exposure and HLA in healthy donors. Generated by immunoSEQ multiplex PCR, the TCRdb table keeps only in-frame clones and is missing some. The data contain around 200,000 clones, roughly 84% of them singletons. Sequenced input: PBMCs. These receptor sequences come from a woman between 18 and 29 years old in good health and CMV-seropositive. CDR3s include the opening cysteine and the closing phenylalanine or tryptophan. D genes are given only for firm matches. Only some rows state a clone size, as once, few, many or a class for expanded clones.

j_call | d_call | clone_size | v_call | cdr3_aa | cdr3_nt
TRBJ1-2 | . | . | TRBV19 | CASSILGWRRENYGYTF | TGTGCCAGTAGTATTCTCGGGTGGCGGCGGGAAAACTATGGCTACACCTTC
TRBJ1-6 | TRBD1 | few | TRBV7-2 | CASSYGQGLALHF | TGTGCCAGCAGCTACGGACAGGGCTTGGCCCTCCACTTT
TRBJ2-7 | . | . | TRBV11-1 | CASSPLGGFIPYEQYF | TGTGCCAGCAGCCCCCTAGGAGGGTTTATCCCCTACGAGCAGTACTTC
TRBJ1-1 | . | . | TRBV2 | CASSVGRGTEAFF | TGTGCCAGCAGTGTGGGGCGGGGAACTGAAGCTTTCTTT
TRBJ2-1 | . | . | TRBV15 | CATSRDANSGNEQFF | TGTGCCACCAGCAGAGACGCAAACTCGGGGAATGAGCAGTTCTTC
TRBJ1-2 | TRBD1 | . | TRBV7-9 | CASSKDRGYYGYTF | TGTGCCAGCAGCAAGGACAGGGGGTACTATGGCTACACCTTC
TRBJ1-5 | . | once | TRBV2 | CASSGGGNQPQHF | TGTGCCAGCAGTGGGGGAGGCAATCAGCCCCAGCATTTT
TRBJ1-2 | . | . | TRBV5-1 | CASSLVAGGPEGYTF | TGCGCCAGCAGCTTGGTTGCGGGCGGGCCGGAAGGCTACACCTTC
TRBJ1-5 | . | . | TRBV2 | CATQLSSGQPQHF | TGTGCCACCCAGCTCTCCTCGGGTCAGCCCCAGCATTTT
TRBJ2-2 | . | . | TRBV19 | CASSISGSDTGELFF | TGTGCCAGTAGTATCTCGGGGTCTGACACCGGGGAGCTGTTTTTT
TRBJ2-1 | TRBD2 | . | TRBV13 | CASSPGGAGLSEQFF | TGTGCCAGCAGCCCGGGGGGGGCCGGGTTGAGTGAGCAGTTCTTC
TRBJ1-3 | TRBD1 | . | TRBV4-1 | CASSQQQGSSGNTIYF | TGCGCCAGCAGCCAACAACAGGGGTCCTCTGGAAACACCATATATTTT
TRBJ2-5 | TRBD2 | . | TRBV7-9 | CASSSLAGGLQETQYF | TGTGCCAGCAGCTCTCTAGCGGGGGGGCTCCAAGAGACCCAGTACTTC
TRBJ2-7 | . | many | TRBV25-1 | CASSRDTAYEQYF | TGTGCCAGCAGTCGGGACACCGCCTACGAGCAGTACTTC
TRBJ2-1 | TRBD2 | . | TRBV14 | CASSSPGLAFEEQFF | TGTGCCAGCAGCTCCCCGGGACTAGCTTTTGAAGAGCAGTTCTTC
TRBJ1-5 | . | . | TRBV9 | CASSGRNESAVYSNQPQHF | TGTGCCAGCAGCGGCCGTAACGAGAGTGCCGTTTATAGCAATCAGCCCCAGCATTTT
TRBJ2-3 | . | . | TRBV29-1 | CSVEVHPTTYF | TGCAGCGTTGAAGTTCACCCTACCACGTATTTT
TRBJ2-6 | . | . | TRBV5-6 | CASSLGHLSGANVLTF | TGTGCCAGCAGCTTGGGACACCTCTCTGGGGCCAACGTCCTGACTTTC
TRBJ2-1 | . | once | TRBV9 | CASSVERALDEQFF | TGTGCCAGCAGCGTAGAGAGGGCTTTGGATGAGCAGTTCTTC
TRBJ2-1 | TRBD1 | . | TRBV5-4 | CASSLPGQGQTEQFF | TGTGCCAGCAGCTTGCCGGGACAGGGTCAAACAGAGCAGTTCTTC
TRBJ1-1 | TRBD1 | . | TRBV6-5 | CASSLQGVGTEAFF | TGTGCCAGCAGTTTACAGGGGGTCGGCACTGAAGCTTTCTTT
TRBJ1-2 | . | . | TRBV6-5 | CASSGLYGYTF | TGTGCCAGCAGTGGCCTCTATGGCTACACCTTC
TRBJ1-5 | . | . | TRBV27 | CASSSTQGTNNQPQHF | TGTGCCAGCAGTTCCACCCAGGGAACCAACAATCAGCCCCAGCATTTT
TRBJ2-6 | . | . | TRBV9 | CASSVGRWRAGANVLTF | TGTGCCAGCAGCGTAGGGCGGTGGAGGGCTGGGGCCAACGTCCTGACTTTC